This entry is about one T cell receptor (beta chain). Its antigen specificity is not known. The input lacks base qualities; no much larger clone sits a single base away. TCRdb names Illumina HiSeq 2000 as the instrument used. Multiplex PCR amplification was used to generate the TCR beta chain libraries. High-throughput sequencing was used to analyze the amplified TCR beta chain products. TCRdb's own reprocessing of the public reads used fastp at Q25 and MiXCR and kept productive beta chains. For every CDR3 protein sequence, its rows merge into one entry that carries the most common genes and DNA. This sample holds about 300,000 distinct CDR3 sequences; 30% to 35% were observed only once. The top ten clonotypes cover about 1% of the sample. This sample was included in a study of breast tumors, draining lymph nodes, adjacent tissues listed by TCRdb under 2016. For the study in its entirety: TCR beta repertoires were compared across tumor, adjacent nontumor tissue and axillary lymph nodes obtained from breast cancer patients. The study aimed to assess the relationships and possible T-cell exchange between tumor, surrounding tissue and draining lymph node repertoires in human breast cancer.

The axillary draining lymph nodes of breast cancer patients were the source of the lymph node samples. Overall study results and their limits: A scenario in which most tumor T cells derive from the lymph node and then expand within tumor tissue was judged to be consistent with the data. The similarity between tumor and nontumor tissue repertoires was significantly greater in luminal-like breast cancer than in basal-like breast cancer. The conclusion that tumor T cells originate in lymph nodes was framed as consistent with a hypothesis rather than directly demonstrated. Tumor T-cell repertoires showed less diversity than lymph node repertoires and more diversity than nontumor tissue repertoires, and tumor T-cell repertoires showed preferential V and J gene usage.

V lost 11 bases and J lost 4 bases; the stretch between them is 11 bases long. Counted from cysteine to phenylalanine, this CDR3 has 11 amino acids. Only the CDR3 DNA stays, 33 bases, in frame from base 1. The germline V gene encodes CDR1 SEHNR and CDR2 FQNEAQ (reference sequence). The receptor was derived from a female donor with breast cancer. Some clones in this sample may be carry-over from other donors' samples. The specimen was axillary lymph node tissue. This receptor chain uses TRBV7-9 and TRBJ2-5; perhaps TRBD2 is the D gene, with 6 bases matching. The DNA sequence is as follows: TGTGCCTCCGGGAGAGGAGAGACCCAGTACTTC. Its protein product is CASGRGETQYF.